The TCR beta chain described here comes from a study of regulatory T cells. Per germline, CDR1 GTSNPN and CDR2 SVGIG (reference sequence). Trimming at V came to 1 base and at J to 2 bases, leaving 9 bases not matched to a gene. CDR3 length: 17 residues. Comments on this clone: Its antigen is not identified.

Every patient with CD3G deficiency had evidence of autoimmunity. CD4+ cells were sorted into CD25-high CD127-low regulatory cells and CD25-low CD127-high conventional cells. Amplification used 52 TRBV primers and 13 TRBJ primers. Sequencing was performed with immunoSEQ multiplex PCR; in TCRdb, only in-frame clones are kept and a portion is missing. The sample lists more than 15,000 clones; 84% were seen once. Whole-study results and caveats: Regulatory T cells showed the strongest V-J pair restriction and V/J gene skewing among patient repertoires. In CD3G-deficient patients, conventional CD4+ T cells were enriched for hydrophobic CDR3 residues at positions 6 and 7.

This TCR was sampled from a person in their thirties with CD3G deficiency. V usage is TRBV30 and J usage is TRBJ2-4; 9 nucleotides line up with TRBD2. Sequencing was carried out using conventional CD4+ T cells sorted from blood. CDR3 residues: CAWSGKGSGRTKNIQYF. CDR3 in DNA: TGTGCCTGGAGTGGAAAGGGTAGCGGGAGAACCAAAAACATTCAGTACTTC.